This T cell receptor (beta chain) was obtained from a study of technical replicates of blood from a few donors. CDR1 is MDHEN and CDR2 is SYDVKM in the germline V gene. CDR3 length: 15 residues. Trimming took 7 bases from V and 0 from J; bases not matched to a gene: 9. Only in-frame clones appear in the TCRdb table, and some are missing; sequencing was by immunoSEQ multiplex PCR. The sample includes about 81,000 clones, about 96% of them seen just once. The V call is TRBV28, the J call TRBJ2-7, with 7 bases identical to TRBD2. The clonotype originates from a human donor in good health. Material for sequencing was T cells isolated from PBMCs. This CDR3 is CASTFAGDYSYEQYF. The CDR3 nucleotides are TGTGCCAGCACCTTTGCGGGGGACTACTCCTACGAGCAGTACTTC. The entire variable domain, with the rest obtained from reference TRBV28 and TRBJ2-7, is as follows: DVKVTQSSRYLVKRTGEKVFLECVQDMDHENMFWYRQDPGLGLRLIYFSYDVKMKEKGDIPEGYSVSREKKERFSLILESASTNQTSMYLCASTFAGDYSYEQYFGPGTRLTVT.